Below, one T cell receptor (beta chain) is given with its context. Its antigen is unidentified. This entry belongs to a study of cytomegalovirus exposure and HLA in healthy donors. Study-wide results and limits: Across all donors, roughly uniform sequencing depth was an assumption of the presence/absence analyses. A later analysis appeared to link common viral pathogens to several of the most significant clusters. Confirmation was obtained in vitro that three CMV-associated chains are specific for CMV antigens.

Both 60 Vbeta primers and 13 Jbeta primers went into the PCR. Repertoires were generated with immunoSEQ multiplex PCR, while TCRdb's copy carries only in-frame clones and drops some. The table shows over 150,000 clones, with more than 75% occurring only once. The specimen was PBMCs. The sequence was collected from a man aged 25-45 years in good health and CMV-seropositive.

The CDR3 DNA sequence: TGTGCCAGCAGTTACTCGAGCGGGAGGTTAGGAAACACCATATATTTT. The encoded protein is CASSYSSGRLGNTIYF. The rearrangement joins TRBV6-6 to TRBJ1-3; D unresolved. The CDR3 loop spans 16 amino acids. Per germline, CDR1 MNHNY and CDR2 SVGAGI (reference sequence). With 0 bases removed from V and 4 bases from J, the gap between germline ends came to 13 bases.